Below are 17 T cell receptor beta chains sequenced from a single sample in a study of spatial heterogeneity in lung cancer (dated by TCRdb to between 2018 and 2020). Receptors were amplified or captured by 5' RACE. Sequencing was performed on a NextSeq 500. TCRdb applied fastp at Q25 and MiXCR to the public reads, then kept only in-frame beta chains. Rows with a matching CDR3 protein are joined into one entry that keeps the most common DNA and genes. Counted in this sample were more than 95,000 distinct CDR3 sequences; 12% of them appeared once. Around a sixth of the sample is taken by the ten largest. The time point label, read with the paper, signifies: blood at routine non-recurrence follow-up after resection. Without any cell sorting, TCR sequencing was performed on whole RNA extracted either from tumor and nontumor lung tissue or from cryopreserved PBMC samples. Material: PBMCs, obtained at follow-up. The receptor source for this set is a male donor with early-stage non-small cell lung cancer.

The V and J genes are TRBV30 and TRBJ1-4; D gene ambiguous. CDR1 is GTSNPN and CDR2 is SVGIG in the germline V gene (reference sequence). Trimming shortened V by 4 bases and J by 4 bases, and 10 bases separated the two germline ends. This CDR3 region has 13 residues. The CDR3 DNA reads as TGTGCCTGGATGTCCGGCCTTAATGAAAAACTGTTTTTT. Protein product: CAWMSGLNEKLFF.

The J gene is TRBJ1-1, the V gene TRBV12-3 or TRBV12-4; 9 positions agree with TRBD1. J gave up 6 bases and V 4 bases, and 3 bases lay outside the gene matches. The CDR3 runs 13 residues. CDR3 in DNA: TGTGCCAGCAGTTGGACAGGGGACGCTGAAGCTTTCTTT. Amino acids: CASSWTGDAEAFF.

The chain carries TRBV7-2 and TRBJ2-5; D is unclear. The V gene's germline CDR1 is SGHTA and CDR2 FQGNSA. This CDR3 has 14 amino acids. Trimming took 4 bases from V and 0 from J, leaving 9 bases between them. The CDR3 sequence: CASSSPFDQETQYF. In DNA form, the CDR3 reads TGTGCCAGCAGCTCCCCCTTCGACCAAGAGACCCAGTACTTC.

As to this clonotype: One end of the junction fails to match germline, which may point to a read error. The chain joins TRBV7-3 to TRBJ2-2, with 9 bases aligning to TRBD1. The CDR3 is 16 residues long. CDR1 and CDR2 (germline): SGHTA, FQGTGA. Here the CDR3 reads CASSPQGAVITGELFF. The DNA for the CDR3 is TGTGCCAGCAGCCCACAGGGGGCAGTAATCACCGGAGAGCTGTTTTTT.

This clonotype was seen at least ten times. The chain combines TRBV5-4 with TRBJ2-7; 7 nucleotides align to TRBD1. The J segment lost 2 bases and the V segment lost 2 bases, leaving 4 bases of the junction unmatched. The length of the CDR3 is 14 residues. Germline CDR1 SGHNT, CDR2 YYREEE (reference sequence). In DNA form, the CDR3 reads TGTGCCAGCAGCTTCGACAGGGCACCCTACGAGCAGTACTTC. Its translation: CASSFDRAPYEQYF.

This clonotype showed up just a few times. The chain combines TRBV28 with TRBJ1-5, with TRBD1 matching 7 bases. Germline values: CDR1 MDHEN, CDR2 SYDVKM. This CDR3 is 14 amino acids long. Trimming at V came to 6 bases and at J to 4 bases, leaving 6 bases not matched to a gene. The CDR3 spells CASSFGQANQPQHF. CDR3 nucleotide sequence: TGTGCCAGCAGCTTCGGACAGGCTAATCAGCCCCAGCATTTT.

The rearrangement uses TRBV7-2 and TRBJ2-5; TRBD2 matches at 8 bases. The V gene end was trimmed by 3 bases and the J gene end by 9 bases; junction bases not matched to a gene: 3. The CDR3 runs to 12 residues. Germline V gene lookup returns CDR1 SGHTA and CDR2 FQGNSA. The CDR3 loop reads CASSLPGRAQYF. The CDR3 DNA reads as TGTGCCAGCAGCTTGCCCGGGAGGGCCCAGTACTTC.

The chain links TRBV12-3 or TRBV12-4 to TRBJ1-5; D gene ambiguous. V was pared by 3 bases and J by 0 bases, with 9 bases between. The CDR3 spans 15 residues. CDR3 loop: CASSFWENSNQPQHF. The CDR3 DNA sequence: TGTGCCAGCAGTTTTTGGGAAAATAGCAATCAGCCCCAGCATTTT.

This clonotype showed up just a few times. The gene calls are TRBV2 and TRBJ2-7; D is unclear. The CDR3 extends over 11 amino acids. V lost 1 base, J lost 6 bases, and 4 bases lay in between. Germline V CDR1 and CDR2: SNHLY, FYNNEI. CDR3 DNA sequence: TGTGCCAGCAGTGAAGGTTTCGAGCAGTACTTC. Translation: CASSEGFEQYF.

In its sample, this clonotype was seen many times. This sequence joins TRBV10-2 and TRBJ1-1; no reliable D call. This CDR3 has 13 amino acids. Trimming cost V 4 bases and J 2 bases, with 8 bases left between them. CDR1 is WSHSY and CDR2 is SAAADI in the germline V gene. CDR3 coding DNA: TGCGCCAGCAGTGGTCAGCTAAACACTGAAGCTTTCTTT. As protein: CASSGQLNTEAFF.

This clonotype was recorded a few times. The V call is TRBV6-5, the J call TRBJ2-6, with D possibly matching TRBD1 (6 bases). V was shortened by 0 bases and J by 1 base, with 16 bases between the two germline ends. The V gene's germline CDR1 is MNHEY and CDR2 SVGAGI. CDR3 length equals 19 residues. The CDR3 loop reads CASSYSRVQGRSGANVLTF. The CDR3 bases are TGTGCCAGCAGTTACTCGAGGGTCCAGGGGCGATCTGGGGCCAACGTCCTGACTTTC.

This sequence joins TRBV4-1 and TRBJ2-7; a possible D gene is TRBD1 (6 bases). In germline, CDR1 is MGHRA, CDR2 YSYEKL. CDR3 length equals 16 residues. Deletions cut 0 bases from V and 0 bases from J, with 12 bases between. The CDR3 spells CASSQDWTASSYEQYF. The DNA for the CDR3 is TGCGCCAGCAGCCAAGATTGGACAGCCAGCTCCTACGAGCAGTACTTC.

This clonotype was found a few times. The DNA of the CDR3 is TGTGCCACCAGCAGAGAGACCACTGAAGCTTTCTTT. Translating it yields CATSRETTEAFF. The chain couples TRBV15 to TRBJ1-1; D remains unclear. There are 12 residues in the CDR3. Germline V gene data show CDR1 as LNHNV and CDR2 as YYDKDF (reference sequence). Trimming cost V 0 bases and J 4 bases, with 3 bases left between them.

This clonotype was counted a few times. This rearrangement joins TRBV7-3 to TRBJ1-6; D is ambiguous. The germline V gene has CDR1 SGHTA and CDR2 FQGTGA. Deletions cut 5 bases from V and 7 bases from J, with 9 bases between. This CDR3 has 13 residues. The CDR3 DNA reads as TGTGCCAGCAGCCTAGGCCCCAATTCACCCCTCCACTTT. Amino acid sequence: CASSLGPNSPLHF.

As to this clonotype: A much larger clone differs by one base, so this may be a read error. The CDR3 spells CASSRGRGNTEAFF. CDR3 bases: TGTGCCAGCAGCCGGGGACGGGGGAACACTGAAGCTTTCTTT. The chain has TRBV3-1 and TRBJ1-1; D is possibly TRBD1 (5 bases). The germline V gene has CDR1 LGHDT and CDR2 YNNKEL (reference sequence). Trimming cost V 4 bases and J 1 base, with 10 bases left between them. This CDR3 is built from 14 residues.

In its sample, this clonotype was seen many times. The chain employs TRBV7-2 and TRBJ1-2, with D unresolved. This CDR3 has 13 residues. With 1 base removed from V and 3 bases from J, the gap between germline ends came to 6 bases. CDR1 and CDR2 from the germline V gene are SGHTA and FQGNSA. CDR3 nucleotide sequence: TGTGCCAGCAGCTTAGGAAGGTACTATGGCTACACCTTC. Protein sequence: CASSLGRYYGYTF.

This clonotype has a count of ten or more. V usage is TRBV28 and J usage is TRBJ1-5; D is uncertain. There are 15 residues in the CDR3. In germline, CDR1 is MDHEN, CDR2 SYDVKM. Trimming pared 5 bases from V and 1 base from J, leaving 12 bases between. This CDR3 is CASSAGVGSNQPQHF. DNA of the CDR3: TGTGCCAGCAGTGCTGGGGTTGGCAGCAATCAGCCCCAGCATTTT.